The TCR beta chain under discussion was sequenced for a study of monozygotic twins with inflammatory bowel disease. Study conclusions and caveats: IBD patients share fewer clonotypes with other people than healthy twins do, especially with disease activity. No one strong IBD-associated signal or clonotype was supported.

A total RNA quantity of roughly 3,300 ng went into each TCR library. Addition of UMIs with a 6-nucleotide sample barcode was achieved by template switching. For each CDR3 protein, TCRdb gives one entry from its re-call of the 5' RACE reads, without DNA. This repertoire includes 350,000 to 500,000 distinct CDR3 sequences. Of note for this clonotype: Antigen specificity is unknown.

In germline, CDR1 is SGHRS, CDR2 YFSETQ. This CDR3 spans 14 amino acids. The chain employs TRBV5-1 and TRBJ1-2; lacking DNA, the TRBD1 call made by TCRdb goes unchecked. The sample comprised blood. This clonotype was obtained from a human donor with ulcerative colitis or Crohn's disease, or a healthy co-twin of an affected twin (not recorded which). This CDR3 reads CASSSQGGSYGYTF.